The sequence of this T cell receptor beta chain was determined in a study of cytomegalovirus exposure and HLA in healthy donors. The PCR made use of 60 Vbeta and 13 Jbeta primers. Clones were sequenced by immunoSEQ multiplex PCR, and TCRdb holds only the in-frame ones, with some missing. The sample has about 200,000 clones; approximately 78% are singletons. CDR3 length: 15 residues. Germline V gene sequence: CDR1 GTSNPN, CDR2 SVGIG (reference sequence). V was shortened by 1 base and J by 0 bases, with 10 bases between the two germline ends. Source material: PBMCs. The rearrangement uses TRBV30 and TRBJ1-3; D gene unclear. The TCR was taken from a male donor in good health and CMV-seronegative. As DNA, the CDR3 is TGTGCCTGGAGTGAGGAGGGATCCTCTGGAAACACCATATATTTT. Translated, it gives CAWSEEGSSGNTIYF. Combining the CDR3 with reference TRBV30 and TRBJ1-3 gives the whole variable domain SQTIHQWPATLVQPVGSPLSLECTVEGTSNPNLYWYRQAAGRGLQLLFYSVGIGQISSEVPQNLSASRPQDRQFILSSKKLLLSDSGFYLCAWSEEGSSGNTIYFGEGSWLTVV.